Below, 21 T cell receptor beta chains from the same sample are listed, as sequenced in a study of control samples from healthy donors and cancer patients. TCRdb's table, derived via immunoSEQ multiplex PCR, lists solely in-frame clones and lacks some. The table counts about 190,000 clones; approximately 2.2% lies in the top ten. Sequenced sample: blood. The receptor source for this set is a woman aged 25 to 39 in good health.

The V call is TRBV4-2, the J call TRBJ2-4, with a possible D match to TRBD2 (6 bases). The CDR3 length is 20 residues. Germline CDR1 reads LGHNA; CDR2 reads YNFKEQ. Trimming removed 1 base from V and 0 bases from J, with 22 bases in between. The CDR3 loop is CASSQVALAPWPLAKNIQYF. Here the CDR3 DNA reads TGTGCCAGCAGCCAAGTCGCACTAGCTCCTTGGCCCTTAGCCAAAAACATTCAGTACTTC.

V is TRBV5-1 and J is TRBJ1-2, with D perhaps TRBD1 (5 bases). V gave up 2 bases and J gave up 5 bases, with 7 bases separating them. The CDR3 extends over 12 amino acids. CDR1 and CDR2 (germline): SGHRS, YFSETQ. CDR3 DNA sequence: TGCGCCAGCAGCTTAGAGGGGTATGGCTACACCTTC. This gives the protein CASSLEGYGYTF.

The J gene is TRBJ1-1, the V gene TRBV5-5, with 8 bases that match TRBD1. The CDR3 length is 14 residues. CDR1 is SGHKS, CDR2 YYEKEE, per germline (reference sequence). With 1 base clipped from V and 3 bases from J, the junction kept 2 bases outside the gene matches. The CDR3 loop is CASSLTDRDTEAFF. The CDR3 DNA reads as TGTGCCAGCAGCTTGACGGACAGGGACACTGAAGCTTTCTTT.

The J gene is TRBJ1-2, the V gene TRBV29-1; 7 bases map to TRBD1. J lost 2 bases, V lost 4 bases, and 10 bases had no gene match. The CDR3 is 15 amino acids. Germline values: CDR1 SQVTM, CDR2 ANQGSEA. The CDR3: CSVGVTGGQNYGYTF. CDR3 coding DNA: TGCAGCGTTGGAGTCACCGGGGGACAGAACTATGGCTACACCTTC.

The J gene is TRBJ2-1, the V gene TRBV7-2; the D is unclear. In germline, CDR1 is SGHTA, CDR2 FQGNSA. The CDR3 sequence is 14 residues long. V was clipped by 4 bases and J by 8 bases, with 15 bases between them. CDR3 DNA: TGTGCCAGCAGCTCCAGTTCGTCCGGGTATGAGCAGTTCTTC. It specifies CASSSSSSGYEQFF.

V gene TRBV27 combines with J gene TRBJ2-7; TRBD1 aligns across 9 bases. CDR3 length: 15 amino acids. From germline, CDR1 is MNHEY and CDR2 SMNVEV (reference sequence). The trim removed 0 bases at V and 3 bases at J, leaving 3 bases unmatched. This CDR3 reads CASSLSLGQGYEQYF. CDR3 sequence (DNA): TGTGCCAGCAGTTTATCGTTGGGACAGGGCTACGAGCAGTACTTC.

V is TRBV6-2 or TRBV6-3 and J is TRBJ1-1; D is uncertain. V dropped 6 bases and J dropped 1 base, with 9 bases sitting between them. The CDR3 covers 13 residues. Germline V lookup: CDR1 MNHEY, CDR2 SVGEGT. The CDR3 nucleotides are TGTGCCAGCAGCAGAGTCGCGAACACTGAAGCTTTCTTT. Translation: CASSRVANTEAFF.

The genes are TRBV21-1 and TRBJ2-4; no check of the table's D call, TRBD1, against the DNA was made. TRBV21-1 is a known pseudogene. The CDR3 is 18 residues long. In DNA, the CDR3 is TGTGCCAGCAGCAAAGCACAGGGCGGAATCCTAGCCAAAAACATTCAGTACTTC. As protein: CASSKAQGGILAKNIQYF.

This CDR3 is CASSPGTGGRWGYGYTF. Written as DNA, the CDR3 is TGTGCCAGCAGCCCGGGGACAGGGGGAAGGTGGGGCTATGGCTACACCTTC. The V call is TRBV5-6, the J call TRBJ1-2; 11 bases map to TRBD1. With 4 bases clipped from V and 4 bases from J, the junction kept 12 bases outside the gene matches. The CDR3 consists of 17 residues. The germline CDR1 and CDR2 sequences are SGHDT and YYEEEE.

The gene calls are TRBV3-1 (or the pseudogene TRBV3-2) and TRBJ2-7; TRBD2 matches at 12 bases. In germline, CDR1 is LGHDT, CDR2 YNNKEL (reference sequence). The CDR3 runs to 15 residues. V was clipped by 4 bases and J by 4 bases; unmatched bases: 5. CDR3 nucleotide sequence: TGTGCCAGCAGCCCCCCAGGGACTAGCGGGTACGAGCAGTACTTC. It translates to CASSPPGTSGYEQYF.

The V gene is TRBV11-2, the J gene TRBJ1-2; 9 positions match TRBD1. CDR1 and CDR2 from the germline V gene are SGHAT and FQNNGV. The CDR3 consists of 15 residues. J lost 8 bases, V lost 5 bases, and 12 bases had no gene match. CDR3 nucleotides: TGTGCCAGCAGCGACCTCCGGGACAGGGCGGCAGGCTACACCTTC. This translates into CASSDLRDRAAGYTF.

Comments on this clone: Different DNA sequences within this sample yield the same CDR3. CDR3 DNA sequence: TGCGCCAGCAGCCAAGAAGGGCAGGGGCGGCAGCCCCAGCATTTT. Translating gives CASSQEGQGRQPQHF. The chain links TRBV4-1 to TRBJ1-5; TRBD1 might be the D (6 bases). The V and J ends lost 0 bases and 7 bases respectively, with 13 bases between them. This CDR3 spans 15 amino acids. Germline V CDR1 and CDR2: MGHRA, YSYEKL.

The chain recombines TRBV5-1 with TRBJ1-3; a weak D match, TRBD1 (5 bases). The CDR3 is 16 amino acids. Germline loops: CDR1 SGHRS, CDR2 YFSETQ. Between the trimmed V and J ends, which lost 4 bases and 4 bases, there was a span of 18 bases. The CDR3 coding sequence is TGCGCCAGCAGCCTTTCGACAGACCCTCTGGGAAACACCATATATTTT. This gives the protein CASSLSTDPLGNTIYF.

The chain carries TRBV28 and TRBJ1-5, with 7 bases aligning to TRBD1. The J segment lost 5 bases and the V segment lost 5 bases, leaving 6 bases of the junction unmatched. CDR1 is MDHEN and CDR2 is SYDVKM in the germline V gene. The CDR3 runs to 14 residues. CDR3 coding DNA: TGTGCCAGCAGTCGGGACAGCAGGGATCAGCCCCAGCATTTT. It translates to CASSRDSRDQPQHF.

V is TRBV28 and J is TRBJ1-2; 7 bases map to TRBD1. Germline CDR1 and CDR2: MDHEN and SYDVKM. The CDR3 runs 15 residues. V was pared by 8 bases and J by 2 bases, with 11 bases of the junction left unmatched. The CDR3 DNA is TGTGCCAGCGCCCGACCCCCCAGGGGGAACTATGGCTACACCTTC. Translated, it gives CASARPPRGNYGYTF.

CDR3 in DNA: TGTGCCAGCAGCCCGAACAGGGTTTCGAACTATGGCTACACCTTC. Translating gives CASSPNRVSNYGYTF. This chain uses TRBV7-2 with TRBJ1-2, with D perhaps matching TRBD1 (6 bases). Per germline, CDR1 SGHTA and CDR2 FQGNSA. The CDR3 loop spans 15 amino acids. V was clipped by 5 bases and J by 2 bases, with 15 bases between them.

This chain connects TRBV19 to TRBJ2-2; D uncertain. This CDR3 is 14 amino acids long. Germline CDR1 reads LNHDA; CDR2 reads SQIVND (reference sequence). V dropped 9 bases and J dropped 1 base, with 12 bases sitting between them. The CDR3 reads CASTLARNTGELFF. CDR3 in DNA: TGTGCCAGCACATTGGCAAGGAACACCGGGGAGCTGTTTTTT.

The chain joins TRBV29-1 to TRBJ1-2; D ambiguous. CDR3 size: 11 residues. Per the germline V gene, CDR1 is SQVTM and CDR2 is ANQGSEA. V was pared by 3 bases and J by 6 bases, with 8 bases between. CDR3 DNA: TGCAGCGTTGAGGGTCTGGATGGCTACACCTTC. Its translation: CSVEGLDGYTF.

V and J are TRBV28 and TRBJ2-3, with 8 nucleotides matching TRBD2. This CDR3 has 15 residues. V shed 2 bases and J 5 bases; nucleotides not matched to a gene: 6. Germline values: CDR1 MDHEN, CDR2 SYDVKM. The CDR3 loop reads CASSLTGGGQDTQYF. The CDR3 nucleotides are TGTGCCAGCAGTTTAACCGGGGGGGGGCAAGATACGCAGTATTTT.

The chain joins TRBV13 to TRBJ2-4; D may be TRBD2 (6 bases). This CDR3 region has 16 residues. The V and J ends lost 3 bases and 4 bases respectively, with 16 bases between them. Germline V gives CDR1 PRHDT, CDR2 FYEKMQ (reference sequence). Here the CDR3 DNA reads TGTGCCAGCAGCTTTTCGGGGGTCAGAAGTAAAAACATTCAGTACTTC. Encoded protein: CASSFSGVRSKNIQYF.

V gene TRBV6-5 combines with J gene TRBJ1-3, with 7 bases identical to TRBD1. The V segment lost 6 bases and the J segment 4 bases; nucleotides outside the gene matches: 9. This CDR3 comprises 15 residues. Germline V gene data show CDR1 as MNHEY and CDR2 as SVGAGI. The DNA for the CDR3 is TGTGCCAGCAGCAGGGCCGGGACAGCCGGAAACACCATATATTTT. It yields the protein CASSRAGTAGNTIYF.